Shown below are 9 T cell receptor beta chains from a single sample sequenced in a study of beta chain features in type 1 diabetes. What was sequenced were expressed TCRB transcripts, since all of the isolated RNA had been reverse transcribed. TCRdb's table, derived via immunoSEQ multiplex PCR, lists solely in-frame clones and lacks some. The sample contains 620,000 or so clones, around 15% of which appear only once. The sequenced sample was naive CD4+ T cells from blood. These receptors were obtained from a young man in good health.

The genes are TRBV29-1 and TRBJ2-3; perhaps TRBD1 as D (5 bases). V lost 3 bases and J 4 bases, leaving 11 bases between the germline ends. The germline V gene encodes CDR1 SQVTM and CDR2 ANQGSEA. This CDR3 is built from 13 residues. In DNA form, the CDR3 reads TGCAGCGTTGATGACTTGGGGCCAGATACGCAGTATTTT. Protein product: CSVDDLGPDTQYF.

CDR3 sequence reads: CASSVEFWGEAFF. CDR3 nucleotides: TGTGCCAGCAGCGTGGAGTTTTGGGGTGAAGCTTTCTTT. The chain recombines TRBV9 with TRBJ1-1; D unresolved. Trimming cost V 2 bases and J 7 bases, with 12 bases left between them. Germline V CDR1 and CDR2: SGDLS, YYNGEE. The CDR3 has 13 residues.

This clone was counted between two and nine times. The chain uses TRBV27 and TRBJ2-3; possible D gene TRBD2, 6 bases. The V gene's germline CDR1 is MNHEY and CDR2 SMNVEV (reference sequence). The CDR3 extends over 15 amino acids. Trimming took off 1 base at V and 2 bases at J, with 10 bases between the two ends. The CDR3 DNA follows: TGTGCCAGCAGTTTATTGGCGGGGCACACAGATACGCAGTATTTT. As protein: CASSLLAGHTDTQYF.

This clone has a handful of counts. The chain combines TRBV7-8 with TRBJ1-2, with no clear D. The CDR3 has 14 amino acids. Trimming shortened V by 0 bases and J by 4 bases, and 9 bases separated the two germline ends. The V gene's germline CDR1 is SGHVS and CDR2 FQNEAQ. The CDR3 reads CASSLAPETYGYTF. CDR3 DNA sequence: TGTGCCAGCAGCTTAGCTCCGGAAACCTATGGCTACACCTTC.

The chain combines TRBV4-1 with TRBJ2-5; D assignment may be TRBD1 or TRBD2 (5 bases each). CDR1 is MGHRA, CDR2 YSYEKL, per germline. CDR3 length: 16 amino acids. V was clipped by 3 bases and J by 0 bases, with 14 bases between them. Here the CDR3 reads CASSQLRGTDQETQYF. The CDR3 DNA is TGCGCCAGCAGCCAGTTGAGAGGGACGGACCAAGAGACCCAGTACTTC.

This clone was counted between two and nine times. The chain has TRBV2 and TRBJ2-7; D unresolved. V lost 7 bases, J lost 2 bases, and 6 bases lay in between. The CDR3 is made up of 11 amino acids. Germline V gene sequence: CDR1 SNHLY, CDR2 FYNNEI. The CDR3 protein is CASMATYEQYF. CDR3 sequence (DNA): TGTGCCAGCATGGCGACCTACGAGCAGTACTTC.

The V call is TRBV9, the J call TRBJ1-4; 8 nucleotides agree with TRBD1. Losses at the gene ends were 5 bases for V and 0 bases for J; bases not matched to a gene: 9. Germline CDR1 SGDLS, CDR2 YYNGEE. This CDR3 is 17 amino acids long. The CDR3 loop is CASSRTGGPATNEKLFF. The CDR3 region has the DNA TGTGCCAGCAGTCGCACAGGGGGTCCGGCAACTAATGAAAAACTGTTTTTT.

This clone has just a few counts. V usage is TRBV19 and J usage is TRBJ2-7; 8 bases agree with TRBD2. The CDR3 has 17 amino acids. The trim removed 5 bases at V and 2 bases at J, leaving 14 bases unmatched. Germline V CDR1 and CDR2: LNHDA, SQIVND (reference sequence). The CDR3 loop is CASSWGKAGTRAYEQYF. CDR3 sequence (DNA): TGTGCCAGTAGTTGGGGGAAAGCCGGGACTAGGGCCTACGAGCAGTACTTC.

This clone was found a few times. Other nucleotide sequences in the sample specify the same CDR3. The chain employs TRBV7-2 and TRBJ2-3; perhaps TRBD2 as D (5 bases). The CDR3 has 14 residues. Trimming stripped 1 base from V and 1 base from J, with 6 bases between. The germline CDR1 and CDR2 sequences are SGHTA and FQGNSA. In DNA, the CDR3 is TGTGCCAGCAGCTTAGTCGGGGGCACAGATACGCAGTATTTT. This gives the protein CASSLVGGTDTQYF.